This T cell receptor beta chain was sequenced during a study of somatic mutations in cytotoxic T cells in rheumatoid arthritis. At the level of the study: Blood (just over 29 ml EDTA) from each patient was taken right after diagnosis, before any treatment.

Original data processing: The authors compared patient CD8+ clones larger than 1% against published virus-specific TCRB sequences. Only a few of these clones matched. The table came from immunoSEQ multiplex PCR; TCRdb's copy has only in-frame clones and leaves some out. V and J calls plus clone size are reproduced from that table; the DNA served to infer D and trimming. The sample includes 20,000 to 25,000 clones, 70% to 90% of them seen just once. This TCR derives from an adult with rheumatoid arthritis. Sequenced material: CD8+ T cells sorted from blood.

CDR3 DNA: TGTGCCAGCAGCCCCCGGGGCAGGCGTTTATCAGATACGCAGTATTTT. Translated, it gives CASSPRGRRLSDTQYF. J is TRBJ2-3 and V is TRBV9; D possibly matches TRBD1 or TRBD2 (5 bases each). The germline V gene has CDR1 SGDLS and CDR2 YYNGEE. V was pared by 4 bases and J by 4 bases, with 19 bases between. CDR3 length: 16 amino acids.